This T cell receptor (beta chain) was profiled in a study of identical twins. Study results and caveats: Memory repertoires showed no such pattern, whereas abundant cord blood beta clonotypes carried fewer insertions.

As regards this clonotype: Its antigen is currently unknown.

V was shortened by 4 bases and J by 0 bases, with 6 bases between the two germline ends. The germline V gene has CDR1 SGHDN and CDR2 FVKESK. CDR3 size: 13 residues. TCRdb used MiXCR to reprocess the 5' RACE reads, holding one entry per CDR3 protein. The sample has under 900,000 distinct CDR3 sequences, 15% to 20% seen once. This sample was shared with a second study, whose subject was T cells expressing NK-cell markers. As that study records: About six donors showed dominant NKG2C+ clonotypes comprising roughly 1.0-7.0% of their CD8+ T cells.

The sequenced sample was PBMCs. This TCR came from a woman aged 18-35 years in good health. The chain carries TRBV14 and TRBJ1-2; unclear D gene. CDR3 protein: CASSPTSNYGYTF. DNA for the CDR3: TGTGCCAGCAGCCCGACTTCTAACTATGGCTACACCTTC.